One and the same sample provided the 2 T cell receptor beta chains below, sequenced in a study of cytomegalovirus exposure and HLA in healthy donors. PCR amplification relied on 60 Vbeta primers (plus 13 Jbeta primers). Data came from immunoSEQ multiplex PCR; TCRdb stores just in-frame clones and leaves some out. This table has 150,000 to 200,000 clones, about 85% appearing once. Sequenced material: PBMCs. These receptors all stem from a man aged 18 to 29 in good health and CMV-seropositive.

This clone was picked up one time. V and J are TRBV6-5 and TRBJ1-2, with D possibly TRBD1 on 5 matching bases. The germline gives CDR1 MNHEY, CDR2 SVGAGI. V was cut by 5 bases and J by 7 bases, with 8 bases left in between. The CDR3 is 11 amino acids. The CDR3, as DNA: TGTGCCAGCAGTGACAGATTTGGCTACACCTTC. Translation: CASSDRFGYTF.

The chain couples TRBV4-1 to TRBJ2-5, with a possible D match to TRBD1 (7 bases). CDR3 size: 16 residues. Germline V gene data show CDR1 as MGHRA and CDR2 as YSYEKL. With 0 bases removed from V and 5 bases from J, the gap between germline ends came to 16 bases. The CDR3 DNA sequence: TGCGCCAGCAGCCAAGAATTCGGAGGGGGCGGGGAGACCCAGTACTTC. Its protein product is CASSQEFGGGGETQYF.